This passage covers 30 T cell receptor beta chains from one sample sequenced in a study of blood T cells in healthy people across ages. Alongside a J-beta primer mix, a sample-barcoded 5' primer served in a second PCR lasting roughly 7 to 11 cycles. Via MiXCR, TCRdb re-called the 5' RACE reads, giving one row per CDR3 protein. The table lists about 1.8 million distinct CDR3 sequences, around half of them singletons, with 2.1% in the top ten. The sequenced sample was blood. Every receptor here comes from a woman between 40 and 55 years old in good health.

To note about this clonotype: At one end the junction does not follow the germline gene, possibly because of a read error. The V call is TRBV12-3 or TRBV12-4, the J call TRBJ2-7; D remains ambiguous. The J call may be incorrect, as the DNA end agrees better with TRBJ2-5. This CDR3 comprises 11 residues. CDR3 in amino acids: CASSTYGTQYF. Written as DNA, the CDR3 is TGCGCCAGCAGTACCTACGGGACCCAGTACTTC.

The V call is TRBV7-2, the J call TRBJ2-3, with 10 positions matching TRBD2. The trim removed 5 bases at V and 7 bases at J, leaving 15 bases unmatched. Germline-derived CDR1 and CDR2 are SGHTA and FQGNSA. The CDR3 runs to 17 residues. The CDR3 region has the DNA TGTGCCAGCAGCCCCTCCGGAGGAGCGGGGGGGAGGAATACGCAGTATTTT. It encodes CASSPSGGAGGRNTQYF.

V and J are TRBV6-2 or TRBV6-3 and TRBJ1-2, with D uncertain. The CDR3 length is 13 residues. Per the germline V gene, CDR1 is MNHEY and CDR2 is SVGEGT. The ends were cut back, 5 bases at V and 4 bases at J, with 11 bases in the middle. CDR3 loop: CASSMTSPYGYTF. The CDR3 DNA sequence: TGTGCCAGCAGTATGACAAGTCCCTATGGCTACACCTTC.

CDR3 bases: TGTGCCAGCAGCCAAGATCCGGCGTTCTCCTACGAGCAGTACTTC. Translated: CASSQDPAFSYEQYF. The rearrangement uses TRBV3-1 and TRBJ2-7; the D is unclear. In germline, CDR1 is LGHDT, CDR2 YNNKEL (reference sequence). The CDR3 contains 15 residues. Deletions cut 0 bases from V and 0 bases from J, with 9 bases between.

The V call is TRBV4-1, the J call TRBJ2-3, with TRBD2 matching 9 bases. J gave up 1 base and V 2 bases, and 4 bases lay outside the gene matches. Looked up from germline, CDR1 is MGHRA and CDR2 is YSYEKL. The CDR3 loop spans 16 amino acids. This CDR3 reads CASSQNIAGGTDTQYF. In DNA, the CDR3 is TGCGCCAGCAGCCAAAACATAGCGGGAGGCACAGATACGCAGTATTTT.

The CDR3, as DNA: TGTGCCAGCAGAGAGACAGGGCGGCCCCAGCATTTT. Translating gives CASRETGRPQHF. The V and J genes are TRBV6-1 and TRBJ1-5; TRBD1 aligns across 7 bases. Trimming at V came to 6 bases and at J to 9 bases, leaving 5 bases not matched to a gene. Germline CDR1 and CDR2: MNHNS and SASEGT. This CDR3 region has 12 residues.

This clonotype was found a few times. The rearrangement links TRBV7-2 to TRBJ2-1, with 9 bases identical to TRBD2. Trimming at V came to 2 bases and at J to 0 bases, leaving 2 bases not matched to a gene. CDR1 is SGHTA, CDR2 FQGNSA, per germline. The CDR3 runs 16 residues. For the CDR3, the DNA is TGTGCCAGCAGCTTACGGCGGGGGGGCTCCTACAATGAGCAGTTCTTC. Protein: CASSLRRGGSYNEQFF.

This clonotype appeared a single time. This sequence joins TRBV20-1 and TRBJ2-5; possibly TRBD1 for D (6 bases). V shed 5 bases and J shed 5 bases, with 18 bases lying between them. The CDR3 has 14 residues. The V gene's germline CDR1 is DFQATT and CDR2 SNEGSKA (reference sequence). CDR3 loop: CSAGGHRVRETQYF. In nucleotides, the CDR3 is TGCAGTGCTGGGGGCCACCGGGTTAGGGAGACCCAGTACTTC.

The genes are TRBV6-6 and TRBJ1-5; 7 bases are shared with TRBD1. V shed 2 bases and J 2 bases; nucleotides not matched to a gene: 0. CDR1 and CDR2 from the germline V gene are MNHNY and SVGAGI (reference sequence). This CDR3 spans 14 amino acids. The CDR3 coding sequence is TGTGCCAGCAGTTACGACAGGGGCAATCAGCCCCAGCATTTT. Amino acids: CASSYDRGNQPQHF.

V usage is TRBV2 and J usage is TRBJ2-3, with D possibly TRBD1 on 5 matching bases. In germline, CDR1 is SNHLY, CDR2 FYNNEI. Trimming pared 3 bases from V and 2 bases from J, leaving 9 bases between. The CDR3 is 14 residues long. CDR3 nucleotide sequence: TGTGCCAGCAGTGAGGGGCTTCACACAGATACGCAGTATTTT. Translation gives CASSEGLHTDTQYF.

For the CDR3, the DNA is TGTGCCAGCAGTCCTCGGGGACTGTTACTTTCCTACGAGCAGTACTTC. Amino acid sequence: CASSPRGLLLSYEQYF. This sequence joins TRBV6-5 and TRBJ2-7; maybe TRBD2 (6 bases). V dropped 5 bases and J dropped 1 base, with 18 bases sitting between them. Germline values: CDR1 MNHEY, CDR2 SVGAGI. CDR3 length: 16 amino acids.

Here the CDR3 reads CATREGASSGEQYF. In nucleotides, the CDR3 is TGTGCCACCAGGGAGGGGGCCTCCAGTGGCGAGCAGTACTTC. The V call is TRBV15, the J call TRBJ2-7, with D perhaps matching TRBD1 (7 bases). From germline, CDR1 is LNHNV and CDR2 YYDKDF (reference sequence). The CDR3 has 14 residues. Trimming left V 6 bases short and J 6 bases short, with 18 bases between.

This clonotype was counted once. V is TRBV20-1 and J is TRBJ1-2; unclear D gene. The V gene's germline CDR1 is DFQATT and CDR2 SNEGSKA (reference sequence). Trimming shortened V by 2 bases and J by 8 bases, and 12 bases separated the two germline ends. This CDR3 region has 12 residues. CDR3: CSARQDVGGYTF. Here the CDR3 DNA reads TGCAGTGCTAGACAGGACGTAGGGGGCTACACCTTC.

The chain recombines TRBV9 with TRBJ2-1; the D is unclear. This CDR3 has 12 residues. V lost 0 bases to trimming and J lost 8 bases, with 6 bases between them. In germline, CDR1 is SGDLS, CDR2 YYNGEE. The CDR3 DNA sequence: TGTGCCAGCAGCGTAGAGAATTATGAGCAGTTCTTC. Translating gives CASSVENYEQFF.

The chain couples TRBV28 to TRBJ2-7, with 9 bases matching TRBD1. The CDR3 is 16 residues long. Germline-derived CDR1 and CDR2 are MDHEN and SYDVKM. Trimming took 7 bases from V and 2 from J; bases not matched to a gene: 12. The CDR3, as DNA: TGTGCCAGCATCGCTTCAGCCCGGACAGGGGCCTACGAGCAGTACTTC. Protein sequence: CASIASARTGAYEQYF.

This clonotype was counted a single time. This rearrangement joins TRBV6-5 to TRBJ2-7, with TRBD1 as a possible D gene (6 bases). The J call may be mistaken, given a closer DNA end match to TRBJ2-5. The CDR3 consists of 15 residues. Germline CDR1 MNHEY, CDR2 SVGAGI. For the CDR3, the DNA is TGTGCCAGCAGGCAGAACCCGGGACAACCCTGGACCCAGTACTTC. This translates into CASRQNPGQPWTQYF.

The J gene is TRBJ2-3, the V gene TRBV7-3; 10 bases are a match to TRBD2. The CDR3 is 15 amino acids. Germline CDR1 is SGHTA and CDR2 is FQGTGA. J was trimmed by 3 bases and V by 5 bases; bases with no gene match: 5. The CDR3 bases are TGTGCCAGCAGCGGGAGCGGGGGGGTTACAGATACGCAGTATTTT. It is translated as CASSGSGGVTDTQYF. The whole variable domain, filled in from reference TRBV7-3 and TRBJ2-3, reads GAGVSQTPSNKVTEKGKYVELRCDPISGHTALYWYRQSLGQGPEFLIYFQGTGAADDSGLPNDRFFAVRPEGSVSTLKIQRTERGDSAVYLCASSGSGGVTDTQYFGPGTRLTVL.

The chain joins TRBV7-2 to TRBJ2-3, with a possible D match to TRBD2 (6 bases). The CDR3 has 14 residues. Trimming took off 5 bases at V and 4 bases at J, with 13 bases between the two ends. Germline CDR1 reads SGHTA; CDR2 reads FQGNSA. The CDR3 DNA sequence: TGTGCCAGCAGCCTAGGGGAGCGGGCAGATACGCAGTATTTT. Encoded protein: CASSLGERADTQYF.

This clonotype was seen only a few times. The chain carries TRBV12-3 or TRBV12-4 and TRBJ1-5; D is possibly TRBD1 (6 bases). Trimming left V 3 bases short and J 0 bases short, with 21 bases between. The CDR3 covers 19 residues. In DNA, the CDR3 is TGTGCCAGCAGTTTGGATTTGGTTCGGGGGGCGGTTAGCAATCAGCCCCAGCATTTT. Protein: CASSLDLVRGAVSNQPQHF.

The CDR3 region is CASSLVYGGNIQYF. CDR3 in DNA: TGTGCCAGCAGCTTAGTTTACGGGGGGAACATTCAGTACTTC. The chain links TRBV7-2 to TRBJ2-4; 7 positions match TRBD2. Trimming removed 1 base from V and 7 bases from J; junction bases left unmatched: 4. Germline V CDR1 and CDR2: SGHTA, FQGNSA. The CDR3 loop spans 14 amino acids.

The chain is built from TRBV12-3 or TRBV12-4 and TRBJ2-5; TRBD1 aligns across 7 bases. Trimming removed 6 bases from V and 4 bases from J; junction bases left unmatched: 5. This CDR3 is 13 amino acids long. CDR3 residues: CASRTTGLETQYF. As DNA, the CDR3 is TGTGCCAGCAGAACGACAGGGTTAGAGACCCAGTACTTC.

This chain uses TRBV10-3 with TRBJ2-3, with D possibly being TRBD1 (6 bases). In germline, CDR1 is ENHRY, CDR2 SYGVKD. The CDR3 extends over 17 amino acids. V was pared by 2 bases and J by 1 base, with 16 bases between. CDR3 in amino acids: CAISERFAEGGTDTQYF. For the CDR3, the DNA is TGTGCCATCAGTGAGCGGTTCGCCGAGGGGGGCACAGATACGCAGTATTTT.

On this clonotype itself: Germline is not matched at one junction end, which may reflect a read error. This rearrangement joins TRBV7-2 to TRBJ2-1; TRBD1 matches 7 bases. Per the germline V gene, CDR1 is SGHTA and CDR2 is FQGNSA. The CDR3 loop spans 13 amino acids. The CDR3 nucleotides read TGTGCCAACAGCACGGGACAGAACTACGAGCAGTTCTTC. The encoded protein is CANSTGQNYEQFF.

This clonotype was counted many times. V usage is TRBV27 and J usage is TRBJ2-6; D is unresolved. V dropped 5 bases and J dropped 0 bases, with 5 bases sitting between them. The CDR3 runs 14 residues. Germline lookup yields CDR1 MNHEY and CDR2 SMNVEV (reference sequence). CDR3 bases: TGTGCCAGCAGTACGAACTCTGGGGCCAACGTCCTGACTTTC. It translates to CASSTNSGANVLTF.

The genes are TRBV11-3 and TRBJ2-4, with D possibly being TRBD2 (6 bases). The germline V gene encodes CDR1 SGHNT and CDR2 YENEEA. V lost 2 bases and J lost 6, with 14 bases in between. This CDR3 has 15 amino acids. The CDR3 loop reads CASSLHGGTGNIQYF. In nucleotides, the CDR3 is TGTGCCAGCAGCTTACACGGGGGAACGGGAAACATTCAGTACTTC.

This clonotype was seen more than once but under ten times. J is TRBJ2-7 and V is TRBV5-6, with D unclear. CDR1 is SGHDT, CDR2 YYEEEE, per germline. The CDR3 is made up of 13 amino acids. V gave up 4 bases and J gave up 3 bases, with 11 bases separating them. CDR3 nucleotide sequence: TGTGCCAGCAGCGCGGATTTAGGCTACGAGCAGTACTTC. Residues: CASSADLGYEQYF.

Comment on this clonotype: The junction shows a germline mismatch at one end, possibly a read error. The V call is TRBV7-7, the J call TRBJ2-5; no clear D. Germline V gene lookup returns CDR1 SSHAT and CDR2 FNYEAQ (reference sequence). This CDR3 has 13 residues. CDR3 region: CASSTRLQETQYF. The CDR3 region has the DNA TGTGCTAGCAGCACGAGGCTCCAAGAGACCCAGTACTTC.

The chain couples TRBV28 to TRBJ2-1; D unclear. The end of the DNA aligns better with TRBJ2-7, so the J call may be wrong. The CDR3 is 12 amino acids. The germline V gene has CDR1 MDHEN and CDR2 SYDVKM. The CDR3 protein is CASSPMYNEQYF. CDR3 DNA sequence: TGTGCCAGCAGTCCCATGTACAATGAGCAGTACTTC.

The rearrangement uses TRBV6-6 and TRBJ2-3, with D unresolved. In germline, CDR1 is MNHNY, CDR2 SVGAGI (reference sequence). Trimming shortened V by 3 bases and J by 2 bases, and 9 bases separated the two germline ends. There are 14 residues in the CDR3. DNA of the CDR3: TGTGCCAGCAGTTATGGACCAATCACAGATACGCAGTATTTT. Residues: CASSYGPITDTQYF.

CDR3 in amino acids: CASSPDRSGQGDYGYTF. The DNA of the CDR3 is TGCGCCAGCAGCCCCGACCGATCCGGACAGGGAGACTATGGCTACACCTTC. The chain links TRBV4-3 to TRBJ1-2, with 8 bases fitting TRBD1. CDR3 size: 17 residues. J gave up 3 bases and V 4 bases, and 13 bases lay outside the gene matches. Per germline, CDR1 LGHNA and CDR2 YSLEER.